This passage covers 8 T cell receptor beta chains from one sample sequenced in a study of immune evolution from preneoplasia to lung adenocarcinoma. Measured with immunoSEQ multiplex PCR; TCRdb has only the in-frame clones, and not every one. In the table there are tens of thousands of clones, approximately 80% of which are singletons. Sequencing was performed on FFPE invasive lung adenocarcinoma tissue. The source is a person in their sixties with lung adenocarcinoma.

V is TRBV11-2 and J is TRBJ2-1; D is ambiguous. V was pared by 0 bases and J by 4 bases, with 10 bases between. The CDR3 loop spans 15 amino acids. The germline V gene has CDR1 SGHAT and CDR2 FQNNGV. The CDR3 nucleotides are TGTGCCAGCAGCTTAGAAATACTCGCTTACAATGAGCAGTTCTTC. Translating it yields CASSLEILAYNEQFF.

The V gene is TRBV19, the J gene TRBJ2-4; D is ambiguous. Per germline, CDR1 LNHDA and CDR2 SQIVND (reference sequence). This CDR3 contains 13 residues. With 1 base removed from V and 8 bases from J, the gap between germline ends came to 9 bases. CDR3 DNA sequence: TGTGCCAGTAGTATAGGGCTGGCGGACATTCAGTACTTC. Its translation is CASSIGLADIQYF.

V and J are TRBV9 and TRBJ2-2; D is ambiguous. The V end was cut by 1 base, the J end by 0 bases, with 4 bases between. The CDR3 extends over 14 amino acids. The germline gives CDR1 SGDLS, CDR2 YYNGEE. CDR3 loop: CASSVRPNTGELFF. The DNA for the CDR3 is TGTGCCAGCAGCGTACGGCCGAACACCGGGGAGCTGTTTTTT.

The chain is built from TRBV7-9 and TRBJ1-2, with 8 nucleotides matching TRBD1. This CDR3 contains 14 residues. CDR1 is SEHNR and CDR2 is FQNEAQ in the germline V gene (reference sequence). V gave up 7 bases and J gave up 6 bases; unmatched junction bases: 10. The CDR3 reads CASKVRTGFNGYTF. CDR3 DNA sequence: TGTGCCAGCAAAGTACGGACAGGGTTTAATGGCTACACCTTC.

The chain is built from TRBV10-2 and TRBJ1-1, with TRBD1 matching over 10 bases. CDR1 WSHSY and CDR2 SAAADI come from the germline V gene. CDR3 length: 13 amino acids. V lost 4 bases, J lost 12 bases, and 8 bases stayed unmatched. DNA for the CDR3: TGCGCCAGCAGTGCGAGGACAGGGGGAGGAACTTTCTTT. Its protein product is CASSARTGGGTFF.

The chain uses TRBV2 and TRBJ2-2; D is possibly TRBD2 (5 bases). Germline CDR1 and CDR2: SNHLY and FYNNEI. V was cut by 3 bases and J by 9 bases, with 8 bases left in between. This CDR3 has 12 amino acids. CDR3 in DNA: TGTGCCAGCAGTGAGAGGGTCCGGGAGCTGTTTTTT. Residues: CASSERVRELFF.

The rearrangement links TRBV28 to TRBJ2-7; TRBD1 matches 8 bases. The germline CDR1 and CDR2 sequences are MDHEN and SYDVKM. This CDR3 contains 12 residues. V gave up 7 bases and J gave up 6 bases; unmatched junction bases: 5. CDR3 DNA: TGTGCCAGCACCCGGACAGGGCCCGAGCAGTACTTC. Its translation is CASTRTGPEQYF.

The chain joins TRBV11-2 to TRBJ2-7; 9 positions match TRBD2. The germline V gene encodes CDR1 SGHAT and CDR2 FQNNGV. The CDR3 is made up of 15 amino acids. V lost 1 base, J lost 6 bases, and 7 bases stayed unmatched. As DNA, the CDR3 is TGTGCCAGCAGCTTAGTCCTAGCGGGACCGCCCGAGCAGTACTTC. It codes for CASSLVLAGPPEQYF. Full variable domain (remainder filled in from reference TRBV11-2 and TRBJ2-7): EAGVAQSPRYKIIEKRQSVAFWCNPISGHATLYWYQQILGQGPKLLIQFQNNGVVDDSQLPKDRFSAERLKGVDSTLKIQPAKLEDSAVYLCASSLVLAGPPEQYFGPGTRLTVT.